These 14 T cell receptor beta chains came from one sample sequenced in a study of STAT5B mutations in CD4+ large granular lymphocyte leukemia (dated by TCRdb to 2022 to 2024). Receptor libraries were prepared by the immunoSEQ multiplex PCR assay. TCRdb stores this immuneACCESS table with in-frame sequences only. Part of the clones is absent; in the studies checked, under half of the shortfall reflects unresolved V genes, and no reason is known for the rest. In all, the sample holds approximately 35,000 clones, and about 70% of those were seen once. The ten largest clones capture 1.5% to 2% of the sample. The sample comprised CD4+ T cells from blood buffy coats. The receptors shown here come from a human donor in good health.

The rearrangement links TRBV5-6 to TRBJ1-2, with no clear D. Looked up from germline, CDR1 is SGHDT and CDR2 is YYEEEE. V gave up 2 bases and J gave up 8 bases, with 10 bases separating them. The CDR3 is 12 residues long. Written as DNA, the CDR3 is TGTGCCAGCAGCTTCGAAGGAGGCGGCTACACCTTC. Translating it yields CASSFEGGGYTF.

The genes are TRBV5-1 and TRBJ2-2; the match to TRBD2 covers 10 bases. Germline values: CDR1 SGHRS, CDR2 YFSETQ. CDR3 length equals 16 residues. The ends lost 0 bases at V and 3 bases at J; junction bases unmatched: 2. CDR3 bases: TGCGCCAGCAGCTTGGGGACTAGCGGCTACACCGGGGAGCTGTTTTTT. As protein: CASSLGTSGYTGELFF.

The V call is TRBV2, the J call TRBJ1-5; D is unresolved. The CDR3 length is 13 residues. Germline lookup yields CDR1 SNHLY and CDR2 FYNNEI. Trimming stripped 5 bases from V and 6 bases from J, with 11 bases between. The CDR3 spells CASSSSPPQPQHF. Here the CDR3 DNA reads TGTGCCAGCAGTAGCAGTCCCCCTCAGCCCCAGCATTTT.

This chain uses TRBV5-1 with TRBJ2-7, with 7 bases aligning to TRBD2. The trim removed 0 bases at V and 4 bases at J, leaving 7 bases unmatched. The CDR3 extends over 15 amino acids. Germline V gene sequence: CDR1 SGHRS, CDR2 YFSETQ. CDR3 DNA: TGCGCCAGCAGCTTGGAAACGCCCGGGAGGTACGAGCAGTACTTC. Residues: CASSLETPGRYEQYF. Supplemented by reference TRBV5-1 and TRBJ2-7, the full variable domain reads KAGVTQTPRYLIKTRGQQVTLSCSPISGHRSVSWYQQTPGQGLQFLFEYFSETQRNKGNFPGRFSGRQFSNSRSEMNVSTLELGDSALYLCASSLETPGRYEQYFGPGTRLTVT.

The V and J genes are TRBV19 and TRBJ2-5; 9 bases align to TRBD2. V shed 5 bases, J shed 2 bases, and the junction held 9 bases outside the gene matches. Germline assignment: CDR1 LNHDA and CDR2 SQIVND (reference sequence). The CDR3 totals 16 residues. The CDR3 loop reads CASSVTLAGLQETQYF. The CDR3 DNA sequence: TGTGCCAGTAGTGTCACTCTAGCGGGGCTTCAAGAGACCCAGTACTTC. Full variable domain (rest looked up from reference TRBV19 and TRBJ2-5): DGGITQSPKYLFRKEGQNVTLSCEQNLNHDAMYWYRQDPGQGLRLIYYSQIVNDFQKGDIAEGYSVSREKKESFPLTVTSAQKNPTAFYLCASSVTLAGLQETQYFGPGTRLLVL.

The gene calls are TRBV2 and TRBJ2-3, with 9 bases identical to TRBD2. The germline V gene encodes CDR1 SNHLY and CDR2 FYNNEI. This CDR3 has 15 residues. V dropped 7 bases and J dropped 2; count of bases not matched to a gene: 7. The chain's CDR3 is CASTVSSGNTDTQYF. DNA of the CDR3: TGTGCCAGCACAGTTTCTAGCGGGAACACAGATACGCAGTATTTT. Filled out from reference TRBV2 and TRBJ2-3, the complete variable domain reads EPEVTQTPSHQVTQMGQEVILRCVPISNHLYFYWYRQILGQKVEFLVSFYNNEISEKSEIFDDQFSVERPDGSNFTLKIRSTKLEDSAMYFCASTVSSGNTDTQYFGPGTRLTVL.

This chain connects TRBV27 to TRBJ1-4, with 9 bases lining up with TRBD1. This CDR3 has 14 amino acids. V shed 6 bases and J 12 bases; nucleotides not matched to a gene: 11. Germline CDR1 MNHEY, CDR2 SMNVEV (reference sequence). DNA of the CDR3: TGTGCCAGCAGGGCGAAAAGGGACAGGGCTGAACTGTTTTTT. Protein: CASRAKRDRAELFF.

The J gene is TRBJ1-2, the V gene TRBV27; 9 bases fit TRBD1. The germline V gene encodes CDR1 MNHEY and CDR2 SMNVEV (reference sequence). The CDR3 is 13 residues long. Trimming removed 6 bases from V and 2 bases from J; junction bases left unmatched: 1. CDR3 nucleotides: TGTGCCAGCAGCGGACAGGGGAACTATGGCTACACCTTC. Its translation: CASSGQGNYGYTF.

This clone has more than one count but fewer than ten. The chain uses TRBV7-6 and TRBJ1-2, with TRBD1 identical over 7 bases. The trim removed 1 base at V and 6 bases at J, leaving 2 bases unmatched. CDR3 size: 13 residues. Germline loops: CDR1 SGHVS, CDR2 FNYEAQ. The CDR3 loop reads CASSLGRGDGYTF. In nucleotides, the CDR3 is TGTGCCAGCAGCTTAGGCAGGGGGGATGGCTACACCTTC. Variable domain in full (rest from reference TRBV7-6 and TRBJ1-2): GAGVSQSPRYKVTKRGQDVALRCDPISGHVSLYWYRQALGQGPEFLTYFNYEAQQDKSGLPNDRFSAERPEGSISTLTIQRTEQRDSAMYRCASSLGRGDGYTFGSGTRLTVV.

This chain uses TRBV18 with TRBJ1-2; weak D call: TRBD1 (6 bases). V lost 3 bases and J lost 0, with 17 bases in between. This CDR3 is 17 amino acids long. From germline, CDR1 is KGHSH and CDR2 LQKENI. The CDR3: CASSPRDTGHTNYGYTF. The DNA for the CDR3 is TGTGCCAGCTCACCGCGTGATACAGGGCACACTAACTATGGCTACACCTTC. Full variable domain (rest looked up from reference TRBV18 and TRBJ1-2): NAGVMQNPRHLVRRRGQEARLRCSPMKGHSHVYWYRQLPEEGLKFMVYLQKENIIDESGMPKERFSAEFPKEGPSILRIQQVVRGDSAAYFCASSPRDTGHTNYGYTFGSGTRLTVV.

This rearrangement joins TRBV29-1 to TRBJ2-3; D call uncertain. This CDR3 region has 12 residues. Looked up from germline, CDR1 is SQVTM and CDR2 is ANQGSEA. V was clipped by 1 base and J by 3 bases, with 5 bases between them. CDR3 region: CSVEVETDTQYF. The CDR3 coding sequence is TGCAGCGTTGAAGTGGAGACAGATACGCAGTATTTT.

This clone was counted between two and nine times. The chain employs TRBV2 and TRBJ1-2; D ambiguous. CDR1 and CDR2 from the germline V gene are SNHLY and FYNNEI. Trimming took 3 bases from V and 2 from J, leaving 4 bases between them. The CDR3 length is 12 residues. The chain's CDR3 is CASSEANYGYTF. CDR3 in DNA: TGTGCCAGCAGTGAGGCAAACTATGGCTACACCTTC.

This clone has only one observation. The CDR3 spells CASSIPTGSNTGELFF. The CDR3, as DNA: TGTGCCAGTAGTATACCTACAGGGTCGAACACCGGGGAGCTGTTTTTT. This chain links TRBV19 with TRBJ2-2; TRBD1 is a possible D gene (6 bases). V was cut by 2 bases and J by 0 bases, with 10 bases left in between. CDR1 is LNHDA and CDR2 is SQIVND in the germline V gene (reference sequence). This CDR3 has 16 amino acids.

Only one count was recorded for this clone. This chain links TRBV19 with TRBJ2-1; unclear D gene. The CDR3 consists of 14 residues. Trimming took off 2 bases at V and 8 bases at J, with 13 bases between the two ends. CDR1 and CDR2 from the germline V gene are LNHDA and SQIVND (reference sequence). Written as DNA, the CDR3 is TGTGCCAGTAGTATATTGTCGAGTAGAGATGAGCAGTTCTTC. Its translation: CASSILSSRDEQFF.